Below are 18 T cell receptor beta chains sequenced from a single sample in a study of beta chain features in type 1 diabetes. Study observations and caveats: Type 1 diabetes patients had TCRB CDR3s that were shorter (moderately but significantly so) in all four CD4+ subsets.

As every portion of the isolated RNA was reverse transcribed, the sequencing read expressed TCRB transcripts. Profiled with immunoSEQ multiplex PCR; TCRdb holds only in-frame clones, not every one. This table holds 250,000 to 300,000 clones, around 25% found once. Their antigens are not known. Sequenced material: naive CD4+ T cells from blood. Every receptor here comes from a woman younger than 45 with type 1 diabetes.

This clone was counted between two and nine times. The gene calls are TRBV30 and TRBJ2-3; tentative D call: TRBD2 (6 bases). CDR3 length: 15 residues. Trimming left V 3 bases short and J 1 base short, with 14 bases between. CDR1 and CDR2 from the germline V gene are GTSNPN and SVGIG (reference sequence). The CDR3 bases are TGTGCCTGGAGCCCTCGGGCGGGGCGCACAGATACGCAGTATTTT. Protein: CAWSPRAGRTDTQYF.

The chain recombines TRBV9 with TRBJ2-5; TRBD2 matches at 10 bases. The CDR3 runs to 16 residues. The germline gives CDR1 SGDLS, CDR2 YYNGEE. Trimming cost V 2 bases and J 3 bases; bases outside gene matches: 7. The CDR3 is CASSVSPGLAKETQYF. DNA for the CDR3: TGTGCCAGCAGCGTTTCACCGGGACTAGCGAAAGAGACCCAGTACTTC.

Written as DNA, the CDR3 is TGTGCCAGCAGTTACGTGGCGGCGAACACTGAAGCTTTCTTT. Its protein product is CASSYVAANTEAFF. The rearrangement joins TRBV6-5 to TRBJ1-1; D uncertain. The V end was cut by 2 bases, the J end by 1 base, with 8 bases between. Germline lookup yields CDR1 MNHEY and CDR2 SVGAGI. The CDR3 is made up of 14 amino acids.

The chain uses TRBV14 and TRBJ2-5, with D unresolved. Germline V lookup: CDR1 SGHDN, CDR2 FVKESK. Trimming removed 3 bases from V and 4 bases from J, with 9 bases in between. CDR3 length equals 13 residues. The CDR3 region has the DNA TGTGCCAGCAGCCATCGACAAAGAGAGACCCAGTACTTC. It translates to CASSHRQRETQYF.

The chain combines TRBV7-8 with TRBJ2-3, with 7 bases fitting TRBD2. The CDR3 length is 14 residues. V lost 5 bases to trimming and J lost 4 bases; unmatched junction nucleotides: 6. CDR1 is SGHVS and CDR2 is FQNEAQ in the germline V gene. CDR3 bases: TGTGCCAGCAGCCTAACTAGCGTTTCAGATACGCAGTATTTT. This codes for CASSLTSVSDTQYF.

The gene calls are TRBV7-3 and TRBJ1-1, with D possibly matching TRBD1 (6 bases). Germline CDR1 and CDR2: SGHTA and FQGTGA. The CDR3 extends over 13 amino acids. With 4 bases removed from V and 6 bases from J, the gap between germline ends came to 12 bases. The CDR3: CASSSAGVSEAFF. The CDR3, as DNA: TGTGCCAGCAGCTCGGCAGGGGTTTCTGAAGCTTTCTTT.

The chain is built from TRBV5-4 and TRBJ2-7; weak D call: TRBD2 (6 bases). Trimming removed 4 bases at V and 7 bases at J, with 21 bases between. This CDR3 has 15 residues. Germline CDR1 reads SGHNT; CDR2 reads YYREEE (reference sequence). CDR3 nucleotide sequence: TGTGCCAGCAGCCCAGGAGGGCCCCAGATGGGGGAGCAGTACTTC. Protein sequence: CASSPGGPQMGEQYF. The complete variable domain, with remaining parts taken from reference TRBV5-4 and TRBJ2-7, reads ETGVTQSPTHLIKTRGQQVTLRCSSQSGHNTVSWYQQALGQGPQFIFQYYREEENGRGNFPPRFSGLQFPNYSSELNVNALELDDSALYLCASSPGGPQMGEQYFGPGTRLTVT.

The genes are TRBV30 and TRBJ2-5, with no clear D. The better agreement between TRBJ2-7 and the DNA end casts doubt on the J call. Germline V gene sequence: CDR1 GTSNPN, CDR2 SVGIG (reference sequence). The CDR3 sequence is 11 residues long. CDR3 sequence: CAWSVGYEQYF. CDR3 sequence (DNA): TGTGCCTGGAGTGTCGGGTACGAGCAGTACTTC.

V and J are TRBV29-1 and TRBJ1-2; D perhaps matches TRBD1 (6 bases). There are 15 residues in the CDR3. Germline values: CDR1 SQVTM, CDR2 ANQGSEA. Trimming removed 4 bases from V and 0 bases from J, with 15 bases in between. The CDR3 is CSVGGGDRSNYGYTF. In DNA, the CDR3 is TGCAGCGTTGGAGGGGGGGACCGCTCTAACTATGGCTACACCTTC.

DNA of the CDR3: TGTGCCAGCACCCCTAACAGGGGCTCCTACAATGAGCAGTTCTTC. Protein sequence: CASTPNRGSYNEQFF. This rearrangement joins TRBV6-6 to TRBJ2-1; 7 bases agree with TRBD1. The CDR3 extends over 15 amino acids. The germline V gene has CDR1 MNHNY and CDR2 SVGAGI (reference sequence). Trimming at V came to 7 bases and at J to 0 bases, leaving 6 bases not matched to a gene.

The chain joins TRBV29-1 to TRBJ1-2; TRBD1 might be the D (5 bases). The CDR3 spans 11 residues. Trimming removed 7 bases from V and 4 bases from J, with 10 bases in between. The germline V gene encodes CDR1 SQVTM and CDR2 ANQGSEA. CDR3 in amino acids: CSGGTPYGYTF. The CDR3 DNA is TGCAGCGGGGGGACTCCCTATGGCTACACCTTC. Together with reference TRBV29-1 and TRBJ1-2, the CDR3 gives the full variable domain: SAVISQKPSRDICQRGTSLTIQCQVDSQVTMMFWYRQQPGQSLTLIATANQGSEATYESGFVIDKFPISRPNLTFSTLTVSNMSPEDSSIYLCSGGTPYGYTFGSGTRLTVV.

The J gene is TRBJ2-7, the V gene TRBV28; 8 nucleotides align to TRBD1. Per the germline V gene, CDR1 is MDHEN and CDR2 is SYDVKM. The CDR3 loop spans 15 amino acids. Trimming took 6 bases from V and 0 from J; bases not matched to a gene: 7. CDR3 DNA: TGTGCCAGCAGCCGCGACAGGGGTAGCTCCTACGAGCAGTACTTC. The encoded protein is CASSRDRGSSYEQYF.

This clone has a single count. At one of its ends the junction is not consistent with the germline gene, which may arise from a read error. Here the CDR3 DNA reads TGTGCTAGCAGCCAAAGGTCTAGGGGATCGGGAGCAAAACTGTTTTTT. Translating gives CASSQRSRGSGAKLFF. This chain connects TRBV7-8 to TRBJ1-4; tentatively, D is TRBD1 (5 bases). The CDR3 is 16 residues long. Germline V gene lookup returns CDR1 SGHVS and CDR2 FQNEAQ.

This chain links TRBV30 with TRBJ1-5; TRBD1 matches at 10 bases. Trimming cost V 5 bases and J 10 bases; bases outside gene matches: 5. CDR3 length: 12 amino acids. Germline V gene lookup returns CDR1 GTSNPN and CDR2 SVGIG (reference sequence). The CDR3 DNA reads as TGTGCCTGGTCGGGACAGGGGAGTCCCCAGCATTTT. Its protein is CAWSGQGSPQHF.

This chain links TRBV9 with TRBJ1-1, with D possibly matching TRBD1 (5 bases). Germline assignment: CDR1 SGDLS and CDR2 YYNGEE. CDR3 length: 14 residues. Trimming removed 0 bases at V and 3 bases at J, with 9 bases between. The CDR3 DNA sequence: TGTGCCAGCAGCGTAGAGGGGTCATACACTGAAGCTTTCTTT. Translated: CASSVEGSYTEAFF.

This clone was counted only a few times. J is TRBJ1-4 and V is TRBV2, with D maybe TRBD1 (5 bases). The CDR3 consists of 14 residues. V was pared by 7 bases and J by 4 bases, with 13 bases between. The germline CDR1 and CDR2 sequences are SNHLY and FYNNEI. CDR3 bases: TGTGCCAGCACCCGACAGAACAGTAATGAAAAACTGTTTTTT. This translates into CASTRQNSNEKLFF.

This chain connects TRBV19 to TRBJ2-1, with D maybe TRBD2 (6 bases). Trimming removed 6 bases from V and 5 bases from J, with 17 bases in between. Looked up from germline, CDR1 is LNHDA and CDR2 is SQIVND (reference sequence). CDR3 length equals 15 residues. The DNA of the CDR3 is TGTGCCAGTAGCTCCACCGGTAGCGGACACAATGAGCAGTTCTTC. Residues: CASSSTGSGHNEQFF.

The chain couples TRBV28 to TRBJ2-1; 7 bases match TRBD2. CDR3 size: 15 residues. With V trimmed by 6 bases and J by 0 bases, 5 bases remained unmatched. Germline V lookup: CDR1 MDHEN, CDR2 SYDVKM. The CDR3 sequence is CASSPGGSSYNEQFF. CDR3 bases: TGTGCCAGCAGCCCCGGCGGGAGCTCCTACAATGAGCAGTTCTTC.